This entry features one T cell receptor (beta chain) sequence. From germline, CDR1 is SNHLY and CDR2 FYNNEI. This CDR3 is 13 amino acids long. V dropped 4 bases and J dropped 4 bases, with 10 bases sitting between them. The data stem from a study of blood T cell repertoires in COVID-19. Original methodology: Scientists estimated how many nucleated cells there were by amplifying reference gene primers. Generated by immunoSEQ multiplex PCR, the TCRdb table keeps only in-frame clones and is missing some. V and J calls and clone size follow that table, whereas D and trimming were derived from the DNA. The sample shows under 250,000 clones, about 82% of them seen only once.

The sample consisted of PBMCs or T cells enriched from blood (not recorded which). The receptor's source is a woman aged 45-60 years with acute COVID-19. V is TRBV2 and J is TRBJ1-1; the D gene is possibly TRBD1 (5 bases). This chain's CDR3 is CASSVQGATEAFF. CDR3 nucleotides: TGTGCCAGCAGTGTCCAGGGTGCCACTGAAGCTTTCTTT. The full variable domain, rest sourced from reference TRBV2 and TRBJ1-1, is EPEVTQTPSHQVTQMGQEVILRCVPISNHLYFYWYRQILGQKVEFLVSFYNNEISEKSEIFDDQFSVERPDGSNFTLKIRSTKLEDSAMYFCASSVQGATEAFFGQGTRLTVV.